This T cell receptor beta chain was recorded in a study of cytomegalovirus exposure and HLA in healthy donors. The wider study: The roughly 130 validation repertoires, a later analysis reported, used the same platform as the 666 repertoires from the first cohort. General study findings and limits: The authors enumerated under 200 TCR beta chains as linked to cytomegalovirus. For cytomegalovirus status, the classifier reportedly gave diagnoses with high specificity and sensitivity.

Comments on this clone: Its cognate antigen is unknown.

The donors were members of the validation cohort comprising 100 to 150 subjects, separate from the roughly 650-subject first cohort. The germline V and J ends were trimmed by 3 bases and 2 bases, with 11 bases remaining between them. The CDR3 totals 15 residues. Germline loops: CDR1 SEHNR, CDR2 FQNEAQ (reference sequence). The table came from immunoSEQ multiplex PCR; TCRdb's copy has only in-frame clones and leaves some out. The repertoire holds 200,000 to 250,000 clones, with approximately 90% as singletons. The receptor's source is a man younger than 35 in good health and CMV-seronegative. The sequencing input was PBMCs. This chain joins TRBV7-9 and TRBJ2-1, with D possibly being TRBD1 (6 bases). The CDR3 is CASSFNQGTYNEQFF. The CDR3 DNA reads TGTGCCAGCAGCTTCAATCAGGGGACCTACAATGAGCAGTTCTTC.